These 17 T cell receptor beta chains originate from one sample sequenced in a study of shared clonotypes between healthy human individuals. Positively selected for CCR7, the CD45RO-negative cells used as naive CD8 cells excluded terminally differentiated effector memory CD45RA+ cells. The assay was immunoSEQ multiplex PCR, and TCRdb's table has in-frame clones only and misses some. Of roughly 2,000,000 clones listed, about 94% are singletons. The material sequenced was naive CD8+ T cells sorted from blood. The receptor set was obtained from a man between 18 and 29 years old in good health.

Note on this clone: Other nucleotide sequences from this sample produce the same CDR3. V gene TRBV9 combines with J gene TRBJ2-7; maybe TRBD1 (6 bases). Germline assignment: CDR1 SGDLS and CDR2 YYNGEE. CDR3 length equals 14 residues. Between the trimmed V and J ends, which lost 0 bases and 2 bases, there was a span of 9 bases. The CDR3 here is CASSVGDTTYEQYF. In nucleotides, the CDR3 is TGTGCCAGCAGCGTAGGGGACACCACCTACGAGCAGTACTTC.

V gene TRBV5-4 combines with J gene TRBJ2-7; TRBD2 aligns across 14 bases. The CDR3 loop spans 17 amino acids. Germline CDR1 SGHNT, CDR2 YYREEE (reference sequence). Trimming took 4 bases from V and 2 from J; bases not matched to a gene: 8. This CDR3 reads CASSHGTSGGPTYEQYF. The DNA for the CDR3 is TGTGCCAGCAGCCACGGGACTAGCGGGGGCCCAACCTACGAGCAGTACTTC. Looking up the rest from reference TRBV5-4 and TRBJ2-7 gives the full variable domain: ETGVTQSPTHLIKTRGQQVTLRCSSQSGHNTVSWYQQALGQGPQFIFQYYREEENGRGNFPPRFSGLQFPNYSSELNVNALELDDSALYLCASSHGTSGGPTYEQYFGPGTRLTVT.

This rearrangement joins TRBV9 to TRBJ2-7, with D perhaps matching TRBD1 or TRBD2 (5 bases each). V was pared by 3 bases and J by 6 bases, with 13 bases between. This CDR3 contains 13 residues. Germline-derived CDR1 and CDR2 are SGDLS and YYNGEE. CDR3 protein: CASSGTGTSEQYF. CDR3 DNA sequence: TGTGCCAGCAGCGGCACGGGGACCAGCGAGCAGTACTTC.

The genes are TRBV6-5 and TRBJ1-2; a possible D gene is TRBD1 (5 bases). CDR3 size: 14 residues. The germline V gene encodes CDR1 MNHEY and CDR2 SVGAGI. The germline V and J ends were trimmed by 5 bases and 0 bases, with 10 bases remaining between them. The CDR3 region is CASSEGFANYGYTF. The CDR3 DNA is TGTGCCAGCAGTGAGGGGTTTGCTAACTATGGCTACACCTTC.

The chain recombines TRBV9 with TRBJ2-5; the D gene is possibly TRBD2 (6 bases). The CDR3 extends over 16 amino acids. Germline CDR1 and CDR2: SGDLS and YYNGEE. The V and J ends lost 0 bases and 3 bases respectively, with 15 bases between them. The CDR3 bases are TGTGCCAGCAGCGTAGCTACGGGAGTTACCGAAGAGACCCAGTACTTC. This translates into CASSVATGVTEETQYF.

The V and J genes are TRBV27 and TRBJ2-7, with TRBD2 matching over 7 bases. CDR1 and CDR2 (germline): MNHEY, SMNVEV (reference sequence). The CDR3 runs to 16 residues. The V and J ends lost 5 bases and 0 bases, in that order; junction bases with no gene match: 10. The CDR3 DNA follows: TGTGCCAGCAGTCCCAGCGCGGGAGTACGCTCCTACGAGCAGTACTTC. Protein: CASSPSAGVRSYEQYF.

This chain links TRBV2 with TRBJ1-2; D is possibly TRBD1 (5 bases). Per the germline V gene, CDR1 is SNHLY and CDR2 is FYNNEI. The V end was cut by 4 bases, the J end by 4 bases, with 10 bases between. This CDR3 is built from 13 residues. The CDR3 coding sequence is TGTGCCAGCAGTGGACAGAAGACCTATGGCTACACCTTC. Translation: CASSGQKTYGYTF.

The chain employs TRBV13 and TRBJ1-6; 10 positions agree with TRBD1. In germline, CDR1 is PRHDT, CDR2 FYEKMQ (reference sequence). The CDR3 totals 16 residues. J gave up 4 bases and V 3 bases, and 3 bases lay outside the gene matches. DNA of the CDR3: TGTGCCAGCAGCTTGACAGGGGGCGAATATAATTCACCCCTCCACTTT. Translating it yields CASSLTGGEYNSPLHF.

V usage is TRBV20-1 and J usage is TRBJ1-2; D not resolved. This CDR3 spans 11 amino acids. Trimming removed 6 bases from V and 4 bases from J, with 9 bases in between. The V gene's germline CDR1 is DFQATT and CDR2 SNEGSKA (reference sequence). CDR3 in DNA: TGCAGTGCCCGCGGCCCCTATGGCTACACCTTC. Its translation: CSARGPYGYTF.

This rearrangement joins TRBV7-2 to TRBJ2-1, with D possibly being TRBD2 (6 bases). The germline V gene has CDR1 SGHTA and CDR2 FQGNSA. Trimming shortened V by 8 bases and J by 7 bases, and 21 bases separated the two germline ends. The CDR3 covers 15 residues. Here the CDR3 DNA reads TGTGCCAGCGCTAGTGGAGGGTCCTCGGGGAATGAGCAGTTCTTC. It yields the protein CASASGGSSGNEQFF.

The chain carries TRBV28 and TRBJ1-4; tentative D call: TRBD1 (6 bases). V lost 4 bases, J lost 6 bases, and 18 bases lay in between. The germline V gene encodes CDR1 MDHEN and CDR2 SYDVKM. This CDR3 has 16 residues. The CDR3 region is CASSYLYGAGDEKLFF. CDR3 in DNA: TGTGCCAGCAGTTACCTGTACGGGGCAGGGGATGAAAAACTGTTTTTT.

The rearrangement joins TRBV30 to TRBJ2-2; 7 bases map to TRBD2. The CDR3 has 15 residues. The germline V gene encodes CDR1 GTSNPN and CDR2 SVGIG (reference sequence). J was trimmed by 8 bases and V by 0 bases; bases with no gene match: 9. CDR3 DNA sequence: TGTGCCTGGAGTGTAGAGGGCGGGAGTACTGGGGAGCTGTTTTTT. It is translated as CAWSVEGGSTGELFF.

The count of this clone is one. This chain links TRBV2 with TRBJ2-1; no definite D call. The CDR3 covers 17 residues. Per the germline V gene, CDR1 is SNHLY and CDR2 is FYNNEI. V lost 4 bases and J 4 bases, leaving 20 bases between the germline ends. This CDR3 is CASSAQEPERFYNEQFF. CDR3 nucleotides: TGTGCCAGCAGTGCCCAAGAACCCGAACGATTTTACAATGAGCAGTTCTTC. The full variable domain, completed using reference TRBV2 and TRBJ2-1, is EPEVTQTPSHQVTQMGQEVILRCVPISNHLYFYWYRQILGQKVEFLVSFYNNEISEKSEIFDDQFSVERPDGSNFTLKIRSTKLEDSAMYFCASSAQEPERFYNEQFFGPGTRLTVL.

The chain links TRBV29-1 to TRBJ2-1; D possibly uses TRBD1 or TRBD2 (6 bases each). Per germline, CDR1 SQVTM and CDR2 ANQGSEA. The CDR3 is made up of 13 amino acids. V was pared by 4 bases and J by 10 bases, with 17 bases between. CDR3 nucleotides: TGCAGCGTTGTAGGGGGGCCTCTGTACGAGCAGTTCTTC. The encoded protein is CSVVGGPLYEQFF.

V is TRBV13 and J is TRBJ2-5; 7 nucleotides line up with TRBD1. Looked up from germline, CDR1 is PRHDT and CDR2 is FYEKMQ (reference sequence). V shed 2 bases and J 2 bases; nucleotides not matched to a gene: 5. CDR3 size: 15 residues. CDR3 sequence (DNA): TGTGCCAGCAGCTTAACACCGGGACAGCAAGAGACCCAGTACTTC. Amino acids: CASSLTPGQQETQYF.

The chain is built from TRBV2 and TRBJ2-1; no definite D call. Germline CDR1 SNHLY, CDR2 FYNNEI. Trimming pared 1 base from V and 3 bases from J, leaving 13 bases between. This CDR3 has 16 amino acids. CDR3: CASSEGGGPVYNEQFF. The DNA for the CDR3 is TGTGCCAGCAGTGAAGGTGGCGGACCAGTCTACAATGAGCAGTTCTTC.

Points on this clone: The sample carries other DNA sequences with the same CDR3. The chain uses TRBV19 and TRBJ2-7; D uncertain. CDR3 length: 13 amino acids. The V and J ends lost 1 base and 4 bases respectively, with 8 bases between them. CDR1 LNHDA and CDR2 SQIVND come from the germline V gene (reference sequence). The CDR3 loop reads CASSIGSGYEQYF. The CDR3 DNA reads TGTGCCAGTAGTATAGGCTCCGGATACGAGCAGTACTTC.